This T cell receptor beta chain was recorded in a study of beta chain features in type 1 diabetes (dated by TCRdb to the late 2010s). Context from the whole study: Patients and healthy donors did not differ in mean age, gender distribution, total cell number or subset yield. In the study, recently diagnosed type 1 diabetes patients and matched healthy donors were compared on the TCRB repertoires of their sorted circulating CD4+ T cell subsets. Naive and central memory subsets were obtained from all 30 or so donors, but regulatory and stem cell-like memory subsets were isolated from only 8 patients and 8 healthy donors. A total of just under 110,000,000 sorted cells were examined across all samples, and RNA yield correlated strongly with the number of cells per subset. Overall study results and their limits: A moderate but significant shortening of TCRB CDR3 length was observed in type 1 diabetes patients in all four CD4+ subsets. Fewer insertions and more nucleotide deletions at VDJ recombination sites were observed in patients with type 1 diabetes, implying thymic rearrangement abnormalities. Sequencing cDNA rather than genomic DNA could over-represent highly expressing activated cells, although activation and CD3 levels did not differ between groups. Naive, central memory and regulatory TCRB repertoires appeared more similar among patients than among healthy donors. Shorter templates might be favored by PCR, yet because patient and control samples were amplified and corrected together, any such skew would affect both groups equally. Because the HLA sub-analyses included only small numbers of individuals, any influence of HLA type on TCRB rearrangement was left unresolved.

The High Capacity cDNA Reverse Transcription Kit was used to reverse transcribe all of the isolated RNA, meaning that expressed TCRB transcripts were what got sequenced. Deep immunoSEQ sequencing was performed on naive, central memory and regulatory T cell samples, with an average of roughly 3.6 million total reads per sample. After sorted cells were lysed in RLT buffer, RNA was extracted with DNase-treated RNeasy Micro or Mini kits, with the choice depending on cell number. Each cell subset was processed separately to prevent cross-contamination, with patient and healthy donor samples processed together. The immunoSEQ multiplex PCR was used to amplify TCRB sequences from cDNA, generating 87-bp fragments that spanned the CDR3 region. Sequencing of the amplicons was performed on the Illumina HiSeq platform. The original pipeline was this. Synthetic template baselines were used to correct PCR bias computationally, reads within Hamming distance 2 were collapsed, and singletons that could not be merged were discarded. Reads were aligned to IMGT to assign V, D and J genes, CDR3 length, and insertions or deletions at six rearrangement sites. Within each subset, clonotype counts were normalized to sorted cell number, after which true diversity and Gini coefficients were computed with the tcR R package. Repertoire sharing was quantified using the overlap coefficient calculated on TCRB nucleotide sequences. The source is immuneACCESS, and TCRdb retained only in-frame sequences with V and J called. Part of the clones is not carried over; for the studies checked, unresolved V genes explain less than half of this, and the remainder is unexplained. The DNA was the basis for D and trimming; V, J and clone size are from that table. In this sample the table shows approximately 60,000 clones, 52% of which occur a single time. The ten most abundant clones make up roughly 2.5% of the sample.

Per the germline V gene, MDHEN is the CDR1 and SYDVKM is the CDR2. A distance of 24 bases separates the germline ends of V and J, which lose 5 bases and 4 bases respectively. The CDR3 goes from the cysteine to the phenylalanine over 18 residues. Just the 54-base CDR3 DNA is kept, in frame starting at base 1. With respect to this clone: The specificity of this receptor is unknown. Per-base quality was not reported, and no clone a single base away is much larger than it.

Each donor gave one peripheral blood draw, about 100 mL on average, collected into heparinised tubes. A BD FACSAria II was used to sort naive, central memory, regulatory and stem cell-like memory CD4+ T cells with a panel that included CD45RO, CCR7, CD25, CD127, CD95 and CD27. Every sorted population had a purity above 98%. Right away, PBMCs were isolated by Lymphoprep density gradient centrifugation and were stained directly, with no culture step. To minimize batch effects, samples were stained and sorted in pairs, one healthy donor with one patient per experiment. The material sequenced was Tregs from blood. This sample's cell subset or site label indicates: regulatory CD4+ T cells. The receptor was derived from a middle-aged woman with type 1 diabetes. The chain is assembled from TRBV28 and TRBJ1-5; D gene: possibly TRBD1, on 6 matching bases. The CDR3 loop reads CASSPYPRGVRGNQPQHF. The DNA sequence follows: TGTGCCAGCAGTCCCTACCCCAGGGGAGTAAGAGGAAATCAGCCCCAGCATTTT.